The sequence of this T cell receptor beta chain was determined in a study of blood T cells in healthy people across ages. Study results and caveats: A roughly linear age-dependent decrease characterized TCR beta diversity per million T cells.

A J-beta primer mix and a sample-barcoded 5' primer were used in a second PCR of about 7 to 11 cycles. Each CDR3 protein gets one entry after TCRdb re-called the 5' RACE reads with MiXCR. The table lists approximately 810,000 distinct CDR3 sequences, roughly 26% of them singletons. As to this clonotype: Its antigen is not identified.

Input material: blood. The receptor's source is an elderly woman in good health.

The CDR3 DNA is TGTGCCAGTAGTATGAGGCGGGGGGGCCGGGATACGCAGTATTTT. Encoded protein: CASSMRRGGRDTQYF. The rearrangement joins TRBV19 to TRBJ2-3, with 9 bases matching TRBD2. There are 15 residues in the CDR3. Looked up from germline, CDR1 is LNHDA and CDR2 is SQIVND (reference sequence). V lost 3 bases, J lost 6 bases, and 7 bases stayed unmatched.